Listed below are T cell receptor beta chains from one sample, sequenced in a study of shared clonotypes between healthy human individuals. Sequencing used immunoSEQ multiplex PCR; TCRdb keeps in-frame clones, though not all of them. The sample has fewer than 850,000 clones, 90% seen once. The sequencing input was memory CD8+ T cells from PBMCs. These receptors all stem from a man between 18 and 35 years old in good health. Some clones in this sample may be carry-over from other donors' samples. Each CDR3 is given with its conserved first and last residue. The order of the fields is D gene, J gene, clone size, V gene, CDR3 DNA, CDR3 protein. The D gene is left open where the match is weak. A clone size is listed for some rows: how often the clone was seen (once, few, many), or a class if it is expanded.

D gene: TRBD1; J gene: TRBJ2-7; clone size: .; V gene: TRBV6-5; CDR3 DNA: TGTGCCAGCAGTGCCTTGACAGGGGGCTCCGAGCAGTACTTC; CDR3 protein: CASSALTGGSEQYF
D gene: TRBD2; J gene: TRBJ2-1; clone size: .; V gene: TRBV10-3; CDR3 DNA: TGTGCCATCAGTAACCTCGGAGCGGGAGCACGGAATGAGCAGTTCTTC; CDR3 protein: CAISNLGAGARNEQFF
D gene: TRBD1; J gene: TRBJ1-2; clone size: .; V gene: TRBV7-9; CDR3 DNA: TGTGCCAGCAGCTTAGATACAGGGGGTATCAGAGATGGCTACACCTTC; CDR3 protein: CASSLDTGGIRDGYTF
D gene: .; J gene: TRBJ2-1; clone size: .; V gene: TRBV4-2; CDR3 DNA: TGTGCCAGCAGCCAACCGGACCAGGTTAGCTCCTACAATGAGCAGTTCTTC; CDR3 protein: CASSQPDQVSSYNEQFF
D gene: TRBD1; J gene: TRBJ2-7; clone size: .; V gene: TRBV7-9; CDR3 DNA: TGTGCCAGCAGCTTGGGACAGCGCTACGAGCAGTACTTC; CDR3 protein: CASSLGQRYEQYF
D gene: .; J gene: TRBJ1-3; clone size: .; V gene: TRBV7-6; CDR3 DNA: TGTGCCAGCGCAGGAAACACCATATATTTT; CDR3 protein: CASAGNTIYF
D gene: .; J gene: TRBJ1-5; clone size: .; V gene: TRBV19; CDR3 DNA: TGTGCCAGTAATCCACGGGGGAGCAATCAGCCCCAGCATTTT; CDR3 protein: CASNPRGSNQPQHF
D gene: .; J gene: TRBJ1-5; clone size: .; V gene: TRBV28; CDR3 DNA: TGTGCCAGCAGTTTAATGGGTCTGCGGAACAATCAGCCCCAGCATTTT; CDR3 protein: CASSLMGLRNNQPQHF
D gene: .; J gene: TRBJ2-7; clone size: .; V gene: TRBV6-5; CDR3 DNA: TGTGCCAGCAGGCAGGGACGGCCGGGGGACGAGCAGTACTTC; CDR3 protein: CASRQGRPGDEQYF
D gene: .; J gene: TRBJ2-1; clone size: .; V gene: TRBV13; CDR3 DNA: TGTGCCAGCAGCCGGCGGGGATCAAGCTCCTACAATGAGCAGTTCTTC; CDR3 protein: CASSRRGSSSYNEQFF
D gene: .; J gene: TRBJ2-7; clone size: .; V gene: TRBV28; CDR3 DNA: TGTGCCAGCAGTTTAGAGGATCCGGACTACTACGAGCAGTACTTC; CDR3 protein: CASSLEDPDYYEQYF
D gene: .; J gene: TRBJ1-1; clone size: .; V gene: TRBV27; CDR3 DNA: TGTGCCAGCAGTTTGGGCGGGAACACTGAAGCTTTCTTT; CDR3 protein: CASSLGGNTEAFF
D gene: .; J gene: TRBJ2-6; clone size: .; V gene: TRBV4-2; CDR3 DNA: TGTGCCAGCAGCCAAGAGTTCGCCTACTCTGGGGCCAACGTCCTGACTTTC; CDR3 protein: CASSQEFAYSGANVLTF
D gene: TRBD1; J gene: TRBJ2-2; clone size: .; V gene: TRBV4-3; CDR3 DNA: TGCGCCAGCAGCCAAGACCACGCAGGACAGGGAAACACCGGGGAGCTGTTTTTT; CDR3 protein: CASSQDHAGQGNTGELFF
D gene: TRBD1; J gene: TRBJ2-7; clone size: .; V gene: TRBV28; CDR3 DNA: TGTGCCAGCAGTTTATGGGGACAGGCCCCCTACGAGCAGTACTTC; CDR3 protein: CASSLWGQAPYEQYF
D gene: .; J gene: TRBJ2-1; clone size: .; V gene: TRBV27; CDR3 DNA: TGTGCCAGCAGTTTAGCGAATACCTACAATGAGCAGTTCTTC; CDR3 protein: CASSLANTYNEQFF
D gene: .; J gene: TRBJ2-1; clone size: .; V gene: TRBV6-5; CDR3 DNA: TGTGCCAGCAGTGCCCTCCCGGGAAACAATGAGCAGTTCTTC; CDR3 protein: CASSALPGNNEQFF
D gene: TRBD1; J gene: TRBJ1-5; clone size: .; V gene: TRBV7-9; CDR3 DNA: TGTGCCAGCAGCTTAGGTTCAGGGGGGCCGGGGCAGCCCCAGCATTTT; CDR3 protein: CASSLGSGGPGQPQHF
D gene: .; J gene: TRBJ2-7; clone size: .; V gene: TRBV11-3; CDR3 DNA: TGTGCCAGCAGCTTAGGGAGGGGCGGCTCCTACGAGCAGTACTTC; CDR3 protein: CASSLGRGGSYEQYF
D gene: TRBD2; J gene: TRBJ2-3; clone size: .; V gene: TRBV4-2; CDR3 DNA: TGTGCCAGCAGCCAAGGACTAGCGGAAAACACAGATACGCAGTATTTT; CDR3 protein: CASSQGLAENTDTQYF
D gene: .; J gene: TRBJ2-7; clone size: .; V gene: TRBV7-9; CDR3 DNA: TGTGCCAGCAGCCCCGGGTTGGAGCAGTACTTC; CDR3 protein: CASSPGLEQYF
D gene: .; J gene: TRBJ1-2; clone size: .; V gene: TRBV2; CDR3 DNA: TGTGCCAGCAGTGAAGCGTGGGGGGTCAGAGGGGACTATGGCTACACCTTC; CDR3 protein: CASSEAWGVRGDYGYTF
D gene: TRBD2; J gene: TRBJ2-4; clone size: .; V gene: TRBV9; CDR3 DNA: TGTGCCAGCAGCGTAGGGACTAGCGGACTAGCCAAAAACATTCAGTACTTC; CDR3 protein: CASSVGTSGLAKNIQYF
D gene: .; J gene: TRBJ2-2; clone size: .; V gene: TRBV11-2; CDR3 DNA: TGTGCCAGCAGCTTAGGTCCCCTGCGGGCGTACACCGGGGAGCTGTTTTTT; CDR3 protein: CASSLGPLRAYTGELFF
D gene: .; J gene: TRBJ1-3; clone size: .; V gene: TRBV4-1; CDR3 DNA: TGCGCCAGCAGCCCGTCGGGGGCCTCTGGAAACACCATATATTTT; CDR3 protein: CASSPSGASGNTIYF
D gene: TRBD2; J gene: TRBJ2-7; clone size: .; V gene: TRBV7-8; CDR3 DNA: TGTGCCAGCAGCTTAGAAAGCGGGAGCTCCTACGAGCAGTACTTC; CDR3 protein: CASSLESGSSYEQYF
D gene: TRBD2; J gene: TRBJ2-7; clone size: .; V gene: TRBV5-6; CDR3 DNA: TGTGCCAGCAGCTTGGCGGGGGGAGGGAGGTACGAGCAGTACTTC; CDR3 protein: CASSLAGGGRYEQYF
D gene: .; J gene: TRBJ1-6; clone size: .; V gene: TRBV27; CDR3 DNA: TGTGCCAGCAGTTTATATTCCCGCTCCTATAATTCACCCCTCCACTTT; CDR3 protein: CASSLYSRSYNSPLHF
D gene: .; J gene: TRBJ2-7; clone size: .; V gene: TRBV1; CDR3 DNA: TGCACCAGCAGCCAAGATTGTACAGGGGGCCACTCCTACGAGCAGTACTTC; CDR3 protein: CTSSQDCTGGHSYEQYF
D gene: TRBD2; J gene: TRBJ2-7; clone size: .; V gene: TRBV4-3; CDR3 DNA: TGCGCCAGCAGCCAAGAATTGCGACTAGCGGGCTCCTACGAGCAGTACTTC; CDR3 protein: CASSQELRLAGSYEQYF
D gene: .; J gene: TRBJ1-2; clone size: .; V gene: TRBV19; CDR3 DNA: TGTGCCAGTAGTATAGGGCCAGGGCGCGACCTCAACTATGGCTACACCTTC; CDR3 protein: CASSIGPGRDLNYGYTF
D gene: .; J gene: TRBJ1-2; clone size: few; V gene: TRBV9; CDR3 DNA: TGTGCCAGCAGCATGACAGAGAACTATGGCTACACCTTC; CDR3 protein: CASSMTENYGYTF
D gene: TRBD1; J gene: TRBJ1-1; clone size: .; V gene: TRBV20-1; CDR3 DNA: TGCAGTGCAAGGGACAGGAAAGCTTTCTTT; CDR3 protein: CSARDRKAFF
D gene: .; J gene: TRBJ2-7; clone size: .; V gene: TRBV29-1; CDR3 DNA: TGCAGCGTTGAAGGGGTGGGAATGGGGGAGCAGTACTTC; CDR3 protein: CSVEGVGMGEQYF
D gene: .; J gene: TRBJ2-1; clone size: .; V gene: TRBV7-3; CDR3 DNA: TGTGCCAGCAGCTTAGACCTGGTCGGAACCTACAATGAGCAGTTCTTC; CDR3 protein: CASSLDLVGTYNEQFF
D gene: TRBD1; J gene: TRBJ1-1; clone size: .; V gene: TRBV5-1; CDR3 DNA: TGCGCCAGCAGCTTCTCTCAGGGGGCGCGCACTGAAGCTTTCTTT; CDR3 protein: CASSFSQGARTEAFF
D gene: TRBD2; J gene: TRBJ2-3; clone size: .; V gene: TRBV7-6; CDR3 DNA: TGTGCCAGCAGCTTCTATACCAGCGGGAGGGTAGGATGGACAGATACGCAGTATTTT; CDR3 protein: CASSFYTSGRVGWTDTQYF
D gene: .; J gene: TRBJ2-7; clone size: .; V gene: TRBV19; CDR3 DNA: TGTGCCAGTAGTTCCCGACTCACGCCCGAGCAGTACTTC; CDR3 protein: CASSSRLTPEQYF
D gene: TRBD2; J gene: TRBJ2-7; clone size: .; V gene: TRBV10-3; CDR3 DNA: TGTGCCACCCGGGAGGCGTGGGAGCAGTACTTC; CDR3 protein: CATREAWEQYF
D gene: TRBD1; J gene: TRBJ2-5; clone size: few; V gene: TRBV11-2; CDR3 DNA: TGTGCCAGCAGCTCAGGGGGCGTTTTAATCGAGACCCAGTACTTC; CDR3 protein: CASSSGGVLIETQYF
D gene: .; J gene: TRBJ2-7; clone size: .; V gene: TRBV9; CDR3 DNA: TGTGCCAGCAGCGTAGTAGGAAACTCCTACGAGCAGTACTTC; CDR3 protein: CASSVVGNSYEQYF
D gene: TRBD1; J gene: TRBJ1-3; clone size: .; V gene: TRBV28; CDR3 DNA: TGTGCCAGCAGTTTAGGCGGGGGACAGGGTCGATCCGCGGACACCATATATTTT; CDR3 protein: CASSLGGGQGRSADTIYF
D gene: .; J gene: TRBJ2-3; clone size: .; V gene: TRBV4-2; CDR3 DNA: TGTGCCAGCAGCCACCGGGACGGCCGCACAGATACGCAGTATTTT; CDR3 protein: CASSHRDGRTDTQYF
D gene: TRBD1; J gene: TRBJ2-6; clone size: .; V gene: TRBV5-1; CDR3 DNA: TGCGCCAGACGAAACGCGGGACAGGGAAATCTCTCTGGGGCCAACGTCCTGACTTTC; CDR3 protein: CARRNAGQGNLSGANVLTF
D gene: .; J gene: TRBJ1-4; clone size: .; V gene: TRBV27; CDR3 DNA: TGTGCCAGCAGCCTTACAGCAGGGACCGCAGCTAATGAAAAACTGTTTTTT; CDR3 protein: CASSLTAGTAANEKLFF
D gene: TRBD1; J gene: TRBJ2-7; clone size: .; V gene: TRBV27; CDR3 DNA: TGTGCCAGCAGCCCGGGGACAGGCTACGAGCAGTACTTC; CDR3 protein: CASSPGTGYEQYF